This T cell receptor beta chain was sequenced for a study of T cells after yellow fever vaccination. The table lists this clonotype with a count of one. Its ends do not fully match the called genes, so a read error is possible. TCRdb re-derived calls from the 5' RACE reads in MiXCR, one entry per CDR3 protein. This table holds about 31,000 distinct CDR3 sequences, roughly a tenth found once. Germline CDR1 is DFQATT and CDR2 is SNEGSKA (reference sequence). CDR3 length: 17 amino acids. The origin of this receptor is a young man who received the YFV17D yellow fever vaccine. The genes are TRBV20-1 and TRBJ1-1; 8 positions agree with TRBD1. Source: PBMCs, either bulk or a sorted T-cell subset (CD4+, CD8+, memory, or dextramer-sorted; not recorded which), taken less than 16 days after the first yellow fever vaccination. The CDR3 is CCARKPGGFALGTEAFF. The CDR3 region has the DNA TGCTGTGCCAGAAAGCCAGGGGGCTTCGCGTTAGGCACTGAAGCTTTCTTT.